This passage covers 19 T cell receptor beta chains from one sample sequenced in a study of immune evolution from preneoplasia to lung adenocarcinoma. Libraries were prepared by immunoSEQ multiplex PCR; TCRdb keeps only in-frame clonotypes and omits some of them. The top ten hold 5.6% of the sample, which has around 21,000 clones, roughly 75% seen once. The specimen was FFPE invasive lung adenocarcinoma tissue. The source is a person between 60 and 70 years old with lung adenocarcinoma.

This clone qualifies as medium-sized (0.01 to 0.1%). The rearrangement joins TRBV9 to TRBJ2-3, with TRBD2 matching over 7 bases. The length of the CDR3 is 17 residues. Germline CDR1 SGDLS, CDR2 YYNGEE. With V trimmed by 0 bases and J by 2 bases, 9 bases remained unmatched. CDR3 in DNA: TGTGCCAGCAGCGTAGGATCGGGGGGACTATTCACAGATACGCAGTATTTT. Translation gives CASSVGSGGLFTDTQYF.

Notes on this clone: This clone may be a read error of a much larger clone one base away. The chain couples TRBV7-8 to TRBJ2-2; 7 nucleotides agree with TRBD2. The CDR3 runs 19 residues. J lost 4 bases, V lost 5 bases, and 19 bases had no gene match. Germline V lookup: CDR1 SGHVS, CDR2 FQNEAQ. The CDR3 DNA is TGTGCCAGCAGCCCCAGGAGACTAGCTCTGAAGGCTGGCACCGGGGAGCTGTTTTTT. Translation gives CASSPRRLALKAGTGELFF.

The chain couples TRBV5-1 to TRBJ2-3, with TRBD1 matching over 8 bases. Germline V CDR1 and CDR2: SGHRS, YFSETQ. V was clipped by 4 bases and J by 5 bases; unmatched bases: 6. The CDR3 is 14 amino acids. CDR3 bases: TGCGCCAGCAGCACCGGACAGGGTCAAGATACGCAGTATTTT. Translation gives CASSTGQGQDTQYF.

This clone has a handful of counts. The rearrangement links TRBV2 to TRBJ1-1; D gene ambiguous. V shed 5 bases and J shed 8 bases, with 9 bases lying between them. Germline values: CDR1 SNHLY, CDR2 FYNNEI. This CDR3 has 11 amino acids. The CDR3 sequence: CASSIREEAFF. The CDR3 DNA is TGTGCCAGCAGTATAAGGGAAGAAGCTTTCTTT.

V gene TRBV5-1 combines with J gene TRBJ1-2; no clear D. Germline lookup yields CDR1 SGHRS and CDR2 YFSETQ. The CDR3 loop spans 14 amino acids. Trimming removed 0 bases at V and 6 bases at J, with 12 bases between. The CDR3 loop is CASSLGNDGDGYTF. CDR3 coding DNA: TGCGCCAGCAGCTTGGGAAACGACGGAGATGGCTACACCTTC.

The chain couples TRBV18 to TRBJ1-1; D gene ambiguous. Germline lookup yields CDR1 KGHSH and CDR2 LQKENI. V was cut by 2 bases and J by 0 bases, with 4 bases left in between. CDR3 length equals 13 residues. The CDR3 region has the DNA TGTGCCAGCTCACCAAGGATGAACACTGAAGCTTTCTTT. It encodes CASSPRMNTEAFF.

The chain joins TRBV29-1 to TRBJ2-7; TRBD2 aligns across 7 bases. Germline lookup yields CDR1 SQVTM and CDR2 ANQGSEA. V lost 3 bases, J lost 3 bases, and 2 bases stayed unmatched. This CDR3 spans 12 amino acids. CDR3 DNA sequence: TGCAGCGTTGATTCTAGCGGCTACGAGCAGTACTTC. The encoded protein is CSVDSSGYEQYF.

The rearrangement links TRBV5-1 to TRBJ2-3; 9 bases match TRBD2. CDR1 SGHRS and CDR2 YFSETQ come from the germline V gene. J lost 4 bases, V lost 1 base, and 10 bases had no gene match. The length of the CDR3 is 17 residues. The CDR3 region has the DNA TGCGCCAGCAGCTTGTTGGCTAGCGGGGCTTTTTCAGATACGCAGTATTTT. Translated, it gives CASSLLASGAFSDTQYF.

The rearrangement uses TRBV6-5 and TRBJ1-5; D unresolved. Germline CDR1 is MNHEY and CDR2 is SVGAGI. V lost 4 bases and J lost 3, with 10 bases in between. CDR3 length equals 14 residues. The CDR3 coding sequence is TGTGCCAGCAGTTCCTCCTCTTCCAATCAGCCCCAGCATTTT. This sequence encodes CASSSSSSNQPQHF.

This sequence joins TRBV7-2 and TRBJ2-5, with D perhaps matching TRBD1 (5 bases). Germline lookup yields CDR1 SGHTA and CDR2 FQGNSA. This CDR3 is built from 13 residues. The V end was cut by 5 bases, the J end by 4 bases, with 11 bases between. CDR3 amino acids: CASSPGHVETQYF. In nucleotides, the CDR3 is TGTGCCAGCAGCCCTGGACATGTAGAGACCCAGTACTTC.

As for this clone: Additional DNA sequences in this sample encode the identical CDR3. The CDR3 loop is CASSLPGLNTEAFF. DNA of the CDR3: TGTGCCAGCAGCCTTCCGGGACTGAACACTGAAGCTTTCTTT. The rearrangement joins TRBV14 to TRBJ1-1; D is perhaps TRBD1 (5 bases). There are 14 residues in the CDR3. Trimming cost V 4 bases and J 0 bases, with 9 bases left between them. CDR1 is SGHDN and CDR2 is FVKESK in the germline V gene.

This clone appeared a few times. The CDR3: CASSLGGYNEQFF. CDR3 nucleotides: TGTGCCAGCAGCTTAGGCGGGTACAATGAGCAGTTCTTC. The chain combines TRBV11-3 with TRBJ2-1, with TRBD2 as a possible D gene (5 bases). The CDR3 runs 13 residues. Trimming took off 1 base at V and 4 bases at J, with 5 bases between the two ends. Looked up from germline, CDR1 is SGHNT and CDR2 is YENEEA.

This clone came up a few times. The V gene is TRBV5-4, the J gene TRBJ1-2; D is perhaps TRBD1 (6 bases). This CDR3 region has 13 residues. V was pared by 0 bases and J by 3 bases, with 6 bases between. The germline gives CDR1 SGHNT, CDR2 YYREEE (reference sequence). CDR3 nucleotide sequence: TGTGCCAGCAGCTTGGGACAGGACTATGGCTACACCTTC. This codes for CASSLGQDYGYTF.

The V call is TRBV11-2, the J call TRBJ1-2; D might be TRBD1 (6 bases). Trimming pared 5 bases from V and 8 bases from J, leaving 18 bases between. Germline CDR1 SGHAT, CDR2 FQNNGV. The CDR3 totals 14 residues. CDR3 DNA: TGTGCCAGCAGCGCCCAGGACAGCCGGGGGGGCTACACCTTC. Translation gives CASSAQDSRGGYTF.

The chain combines TRBV28 with TRBJ2-3, with 9 bases fitting TRBD2. Germline assignment: CDR1 MDHEN and CDR2 SYDVKM. This CDR3 is built from 16 residues. Trimming removed 6 bases from V and 4 bases from J; junction bases left unmatched: 11. The CDR3 protein is CASSPIAGVGADTQYF. CDR3 sequence (DNA): TGTGCCAGCAGCCCAATAGCGGGAGTGGGAGCAGATACGCAGTATTTT.

In its sample, this clone was seen a few times. The chain uses TRBV7-3 and TRBJ2-2; 13 bases are a match to TRBD2. The CDR3 sequence is 15 residues long. V shed 4 bases, J shed 6 bases, and the junction held 2 bases outside the gene matches. CDR1 and CDR2 (germline): SGHTA, FQGTGA. The CDR3 DNA sequence: TGTGCCAGCAGCTCGGGACTAGCGGGATCCGGGGAGCTGTTTTTT. This translates into CASSSGLAGSGELFF.

V usage is TRBV29-1 and J usage is TRBJ1-5; TRBD1 might be the D (5 bases). The V end lost 4 bases, the J end lost 4 bases, and 14 bases lay between the germline ends. The length of the CDR3 is 14 residues. CDR1 is SQVTM, CDR2 ANQGSEA, per germline. The CDR3 loop reads CSVGFGTPNQPQHF. DNA for the CDR3: TGCAGCGTTGGGTTTGGGACCCCGAATCAGCCCCAGCATTTT.

The chain has TRBV6-1 and TRBJ2-3; maybe TRBD2 (5 bases). Germline CDR1 is MNHNS and CDR2 is SASEGT. The CDR3 extends over 14 amino acids. The V end was cut by 3 bases, the J end by 7 bases, with 14 bases between. CDR3 nucleotide sequence: TGTGCCAGCAGTGAGCCGAGAGGAGGAAATACGCAGTATTTT. Its translation: CASSEPRGGNTQYF.

This chain's CDR3 is CASSPQTTGGTYPNVLTF. The CDR3 DNA sequence: TGTGCCAGCTCACCACAAACCACAGGGGGCACCTATCCCAACGTCCTGACTTTC. V is TRBV18 and J is TRBJ2-6, with 9 positions matching TRBD1. Germline CDR1 KGHSH, CDR2 LQKENI. This CDR3 has 18 amino acids. V was clipped by 1 base and J by 8 bases; unmatched bases: 12.